This T cell receptor (beta chain) derives from a study of T cells in localized non-small cell lung cancer. Study outcomes and limitations: Tumor trailed uninvolved adjacent lung in T cell clonality, which peaked there. The appearance of a median approximately 60 of the top 100 tumor clones was seen in adjacent lung. Blood T cell density predicted longer survival; adjacent-lung clonality, shorter.

This CDR3 has 14 amino acids. Trimming shortened V by 2 bases and J by 8 bases, and 15 bases separated the two germline ends. Per the germline V gene, CDR1 is SGHNT and CDR2 is YENEEA. Repertoires were generated with immunoSEQ multiplex PCR, while TCRdb's copy carries only in-frame clones and drops some. The repertoire holds approximately 26,000 clones, with over 75% as singletons. As to this clone: Antigen: not known.

The material sequenced was peripheral blood, taken before any cancer treatment. The chain joins TRBV11-3 to TRBJ1-1; weak D call: TRBD1 (6 bases). This sequence originates from a man aged 35 to 69 with stage III squamous cell lung carcinoma. Written as DNA, the CDR3 is TGTGCCAGCAGCTTATCAGGGGAGGATGGGGAAGCTTTCTTT. It codes for CASSLSGEDGEAFF.